This passage covers 15 T cell receptor beta chains from one sample sequenced in a study of response to subunit inactivated influenza vaccine. One entry per CDR3 protein results from TCRdb running MiXCR on the RT-PCR reads. The sample lists around 480,000 distinct CDR3 sequences; 16% were seen once. The source was CD4+ T cells sorted from PBMCs, collected around 25 months after vaccination. The receptors derive from a man between 50 and 69 years old who received an inactivated influenza vaccine.

This clonotype was recorded a few times. V and J are TRBV5-1 and TRBJ2-2; D is unclear. The length of the CDR3 is 15 residues. Trimming pared 4 bases from V and 0 bases from J, leaving 10 bases between. Germline-derived CDR1 and CDR2 are SGHRS and YFSETQ. The CDR3 DNA reads as TGCGCCAGCAGCCCGATGGGCTCGAACACCGGGGAGCTGTTTTTT. Its protein is CASSPMGSNTGELFF. Drawing the rest from reference TRBV5-1 and TRBJ2-2, the complete variable domain is KAGVTQTPRYLIKTRGQQVTLSCSPISGHRSVSWYQQTPGQGLQFLFEYFSETQRNKGNFPGRFSGRQFSNSRSEMNVSTLELGDSALYLCASSPMGSNTGELFFGEGSRLTVL.

This chain uses TRBV4-2 with TRBJ2-7, with TRBD2 as a possible D gene (6 bases). The CDR3 contains 15 residues. Germline CDR1 LGHNA, CDR2 YNFKEQ. V lost 5 bases and J lost 3, with 17 bases in between. This chain's CDR3 is CASSYAKGGNYEQYF. CDR3 sequence (DNA): TGTGCCAGCAGCTACGCGAAAGGCGGGAACTACGAGCAGTACTTC.

The rearrangement uses TRBV2 and TRBJ2-5, with D unresolved. Trimming pared 3 bases from V and 6 bases from J, leaving 5 bases between. Germline CDR1 reads SNHLY; CDR2 reads FYNNEI. This CDR3 has 11 residues. Here the CDR3 DNA reads TGTGCCAGCAGTGATCAGCAGACCCAGTACTTC. It translates to CASSDQQTQYF.

This clonotype was recorded many times. The V call is TRBV20-1, the J call TRBJ1-6; possible D gene TRBD1, 6 bases. Germline V gene lookup returns CDR1 DFQATT and CDR2 SNEGSKA (reference sequence). This CDR3 contains 13 residues. V was trimmed by 6 bases and J by 4 bases, leaving 10 bases between them. CDR3 bases: TGCAGTGCGACACAGGGATATAATTCACCCCTCCACTTT. This encodes CSATQGYNSPLHF.

This clonotype was picked up a small number of times. The rearrangement links TRBV28 to TRBJ2-3; 12 bases line up with TRBD2. V gave up 9 bases and J gave up 4 bases; unmatched junction bases: 8. The CDR3 is 15 amino acids. Germline lookup yields CDR1 MDHEN and CDR2 SYDVKM. The CDR3 bases are TGTGCCAGTCTTACTAGCGGGGGGATCGCAGATACGCAGTATTTT. Its protein is CASLTSGGIADTQYF.

The chain recombines TRBV6-1 with TRBJ2-1; 9 nucleotides agree with TRBD2. Germline assignment: CDR1 MNHNS and CDR2 SASEGT. The CDR3 covers 14 residues. Trimming took 2 bases from V and 6 from J; bases not matched to a gene: 2. The CDR3 DNA is TGTGCCAGCAGTGAACTAGCGGGATTCAATGAGCAGTTCTTC. This codes for CASSELAGFNEQFF.

This clonotype turned up a few times. The CDR3 reads CASSLDLTGSYEQYF. The CDR3 nucleotides are TGTGCCAGCAGCTTAGATCTAACAGGCTCCTACGAGCAGTACTTC. The chain recombines TRBV7-8 with TRBJ2-7, with a tentative D call TRBD1 (5 bases). Germline CDR1 and CDR2: SGHVS and FQNEAQ. Trimming stripped 1 base from V and 0 bases from J, with 10 bases between. The CDR3 contains 15 residues.

This chain's CDR3 is CASSYSGGGAKNIQYF. The CDR3 DNA follows: TGTGCCAGCAGTTACTCTGGTGGGGGGGCCAAAAACATTCAGTACTTC. This chain connects TRBV6-5 to TRBJ2-4; TRBD2 might be the D (6 bases). The CDR3 is 16 residues long. With 0 bases removed from V and 1 base from J, the gap between germline ends came to 10 bases. Germline assignment: CDR1 MNHEY and CDR2 SVGAGI.

This chain links TRBV10-3 with TRBJ2-5; D may be TRBD2 (6 bases). The CDR3 loop spans 13 amino acids. V was cut by 11 bases and J by 2 bases, with 15 bases left in between. Germline CDR1 is ENHRY and CDR2 is SYGVKD. The DNA of the CDR3 is TGTGCCTCCGGGAACCGGGAGCAAGAGACCCAGTACTTC. Its protein is CASGNREQETQYF.

V usage is TRBV5-1 and J usage is TRBJ2-1; the match to TRBD2 covers 10 bases. The ends lost 4 bases at V and 0 bases at J; junction bases unmatched: 10. The CDR3 has 18 amino acids. Germline lookup yields CDR1 SGHRS and CDR2 YFSETQ. CDR3: CASSPTPTSGASYNEQFF. In DNA, the CDR3 is TGCGCCAGCAGCCCAACGCCAACTAGCGGGGCCTCCTACAATGAGCAGTTCTTC.

Remarks on this clonotype: A read error may produce the germline difference seen at one junction end. V usage is TRBV27 and J usage is TRBJ2-1; TRBD2 is a possible D gene (6 bases). The CDR3 spans 12 residues. Germline lookup yields CDR1 MNHEY and CDR2 SMNVEV (reference sequence). The CDR3 loop reads CASSFSGGQAYF. The DNA for the CDR3 is TGTGCCAGCAGTTTCTCAGGAGGGCAGGCTTACTTC.

This clonotype was detected only a few times. The genes are TRBV7-2 and TRBJ2-3; unclear D gene. Trimming removed 0 bases from V and 2 bases from J, with 6 bases in between. Germline V lookup: CDR1 SGHTA, CDR2 FQGNSA. The CDR3 length is 14 residues. CDR3 coding DNA: TGTGCCAGCAGCTTAGCGGTTGACACAGATACGCAGTATTTT. It is translated as CASSLAVDTDTQYF.

This clonotype turned up a few times. V is TRBV24-1 and J is TRBJ1-1, with TRBD1 matching over 7 bases. CDR3 length equals 14 residues. From germline, CDR1 is KGHDR and CDR2 SFDVKD. The junction had 4 bases not matched to a gene; V was cut back by 4 bases and J by 3 bases. CDR3 region: CATSEGGRYTEAFF. The CDR3 DNA follows: TGTGCCACCAGTGAAGGGGGCCGATACACTGAAGCTTTCTTT.

This clonotype was detected a few times. The rearrangement links TRBV4-2 to TRBJ1-2, with D maybe TRBD1 (5 bases). The germline CDR1 and CDR2 sequences are LGHNA and YNFKEQ. Between the trimmed V and J ends, which lost 0 bases and 4 bases, there was a span of 12 bases. This CDR3 is 15 amino acids long. The CDR3 loop reads CASSQDVGGTYGYTF. CDR3 DNA: TGTGCCAGCAGCCAAGATGTCGGGGGTACCTATGGCTACACCTTC.

This clonotype was seen only a few times. The chain is built from TRBV29-1 and TRBJ2-3; possibly TRBD2 for D (5 bases). The germline gives CDR1 SQVTM, CDR2 ANQGSEA. Trimming removed 0 bases from V and 9 bases from J, with 10 bases in between. This CDR3 has 12 amino acids. The CDR3 protein is CSVEDHGVTQYF. DNA of the CDR3: TGCAGCGTTGAAGATCACGGGGTCACGCAGTATTTT.